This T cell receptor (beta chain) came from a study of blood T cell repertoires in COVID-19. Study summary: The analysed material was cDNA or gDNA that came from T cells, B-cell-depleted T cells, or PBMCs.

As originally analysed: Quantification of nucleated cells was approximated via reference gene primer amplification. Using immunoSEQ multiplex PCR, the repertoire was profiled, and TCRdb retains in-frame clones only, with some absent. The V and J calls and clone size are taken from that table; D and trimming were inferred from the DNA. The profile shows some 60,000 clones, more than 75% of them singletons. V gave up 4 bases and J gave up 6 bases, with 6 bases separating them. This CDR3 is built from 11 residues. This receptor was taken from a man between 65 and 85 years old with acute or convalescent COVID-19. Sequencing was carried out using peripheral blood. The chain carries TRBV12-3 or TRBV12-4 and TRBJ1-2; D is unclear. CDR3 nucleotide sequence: TGTGCCAGCAGTTCTTATGATGGCTACACCTTC. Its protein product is CASSSYDGYTF.